The clone carrying this T cell receptor (beta chain) was recorded at least ten times. Its specificity is unknown. The entry originates in a study of T cells after yellow fever vaccination. Whole-study results and caveats: In FACS-sorted repertoires, abundant clonotypes from the bulk population could appear as contaminants. Primary-vaccination clones mostly resurfaced post-booster (96% CD4, roughly 90% CD8). Secondary responses were weaker yet peaked faster, day 5 versus 15.

The CDR3 has 15 residues. Germline-derived CDR1 and CDR2 are SGHRS and YFSETQ. Losses at the gene ends were 5 bases for V and 2 bases for J; bases not matched to a gene: 8. By 5'RACE template switching, TCR cDNA was produced, with a universal primer site and UMIs added in the process. MiXCR was run by TCRdb on the 5' RACE reads, yielding one entry per CDR3 protein. The profile shows more than 90,000 distinct CDR3 sequences, about 6.8% of them singletons. Sequences were derived from CD4+ T cells sorted from PBMCs, sampled 35 to 50 days after the first yellow fever vaccination. The chain is built from TRBV5-1 and TRBJ2-3; 7 bases match TRBD2. The origin of this receptor is a man aged 18 to 29 who received the YFV17D yellow fever vaccine. The CDR3 here is CASRSGAGFTDTQYF. For the CDR3, the DNA is TGCGCCAGCAGATCAGGAGCGGGGTTCACAGATACGCAGTATTTT.